The present TCR beta chain was sequenced within a study of T cell clonotyping in hematopoietic cell transplantation. Samples: about 28 days before transplant, then days 30, 100 and 180 after. Assay: immunoSEQ multiplex PCR; the TCRdb copy retains only in-frame clones and omits some. The repertoire holds around 4,900 clones, with approximately 96% as singletons. Per the germline V gene, CDR1 is SGDLS and CDR2 is YYNGEE. The CDR3 is made up of 15 amino acids. Trimming shortened V by 6 bases and J by 4 bases, and 14 bases separated the two germline ends. The rearrangement joins TRBV9 to TRBJ2-6; D remains unclear. The receptor's source is a male patient in his 40s who had an allogeneic stem cell transplant from a related donor, so the T cells may come from the graft donor. Some clones in this sample may be carry-over from other donors' samples. Sample: PBMCs, taken 100 days after allogeneic stem cell transplant. The CDR3 nucleotides are TGTGCCAGCAAGGACGGGCCCCTGGGGGCCAACGTCCTGACTTTC. Its protein product is CASKDGPLGANVLTF.